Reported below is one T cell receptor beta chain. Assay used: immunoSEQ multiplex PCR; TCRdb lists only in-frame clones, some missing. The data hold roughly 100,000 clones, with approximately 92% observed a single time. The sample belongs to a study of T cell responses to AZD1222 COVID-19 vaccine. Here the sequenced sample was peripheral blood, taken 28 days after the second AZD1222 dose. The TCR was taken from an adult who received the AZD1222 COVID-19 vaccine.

CDR3 nucleotides: TGTGCCAGAAGCTTAGCTACTCCAGATCGGGGTGAGCAGTTCTTC. Translated, it gives CARSLATPDRGEQFF. The chain joins TRBV7-5 to TRBJ2-1; the D call of TRBD2 is as the table states it, not checked on the DNA. TRBV7-5 has pseudogene status. The CDR3 runs to 15 residues.